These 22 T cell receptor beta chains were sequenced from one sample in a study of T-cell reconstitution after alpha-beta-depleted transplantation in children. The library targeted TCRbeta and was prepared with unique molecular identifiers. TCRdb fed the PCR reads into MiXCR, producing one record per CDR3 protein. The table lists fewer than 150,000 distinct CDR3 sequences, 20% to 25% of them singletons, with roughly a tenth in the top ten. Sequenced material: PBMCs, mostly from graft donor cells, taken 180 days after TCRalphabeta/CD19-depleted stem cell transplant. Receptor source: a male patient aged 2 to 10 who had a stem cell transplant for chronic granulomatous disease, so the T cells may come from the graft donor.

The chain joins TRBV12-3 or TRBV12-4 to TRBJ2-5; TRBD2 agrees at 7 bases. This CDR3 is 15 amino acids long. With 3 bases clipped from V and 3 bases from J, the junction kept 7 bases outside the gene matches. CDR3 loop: CASSFTLSGKETQYF. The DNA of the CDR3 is TGTGCCAGCAGTTTTACCTTAAGCGGGAAAGAGACCCAGTACTTC.

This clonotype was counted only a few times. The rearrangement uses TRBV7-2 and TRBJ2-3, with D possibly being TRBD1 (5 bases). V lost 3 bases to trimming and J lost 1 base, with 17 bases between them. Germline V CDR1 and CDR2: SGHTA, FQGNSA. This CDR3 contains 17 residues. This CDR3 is CASSFRPTGFGTDTQYF. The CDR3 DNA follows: TGTGCCAGCAGCTTTAGGCCCACAGGCTTTGGCACAGATACGCAGTATTTT.

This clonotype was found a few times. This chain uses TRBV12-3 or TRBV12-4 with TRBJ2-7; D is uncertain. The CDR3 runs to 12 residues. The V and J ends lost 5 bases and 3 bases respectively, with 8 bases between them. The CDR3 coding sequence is TGTGCCAGCAGTATCAGAATCTACGAGCAGTACTTC. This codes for CASSIRIYEQYF.

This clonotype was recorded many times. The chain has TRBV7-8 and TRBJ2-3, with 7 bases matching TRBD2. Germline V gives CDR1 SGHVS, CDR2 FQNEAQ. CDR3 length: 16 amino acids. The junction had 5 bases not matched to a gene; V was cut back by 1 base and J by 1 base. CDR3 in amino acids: CASSLGGGGGTDTQYF. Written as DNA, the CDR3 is TGTGCCAGCAGCTTAGGCGGGGGAGGAGGCACAGATACGCAGTATTTT.

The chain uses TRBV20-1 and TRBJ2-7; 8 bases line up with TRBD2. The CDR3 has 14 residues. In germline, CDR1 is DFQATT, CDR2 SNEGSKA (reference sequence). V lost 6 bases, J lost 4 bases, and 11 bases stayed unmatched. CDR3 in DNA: TGCAGTGCCTGGGGCGGGGGGACCTCTTACGAGCAGTACTTC. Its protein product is CSAWGGGTSYEQYF.

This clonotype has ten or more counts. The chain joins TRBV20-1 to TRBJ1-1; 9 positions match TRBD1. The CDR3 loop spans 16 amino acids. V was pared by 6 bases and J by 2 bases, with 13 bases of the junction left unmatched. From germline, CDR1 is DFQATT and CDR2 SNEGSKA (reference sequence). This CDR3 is CSANMLGQGLNTEAFF. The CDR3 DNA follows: TGCAGTGCCAACATGCTAGGACAGGGGCTCAACACTGAAGCTTTCTTT.

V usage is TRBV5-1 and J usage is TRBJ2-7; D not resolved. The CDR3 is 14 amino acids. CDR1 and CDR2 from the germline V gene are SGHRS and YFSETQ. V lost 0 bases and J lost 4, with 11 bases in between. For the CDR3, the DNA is TGCGCCAGCAGCTTGGGTCCGGAAGCTTACGAGCAGTACTTC. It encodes CASSLGPEAYEQYF. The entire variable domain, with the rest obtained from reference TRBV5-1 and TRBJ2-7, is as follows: KAGVTQTPRYLIKTRGQQVTLSCSPISGHRSVSWYQQTPGQGLQFLFEYFSETQRNKGNFPGRFSGRQFSNSRSEMNVSTLELGDSALYLCASSLGPEAYEQYFGPGTRLTVT.

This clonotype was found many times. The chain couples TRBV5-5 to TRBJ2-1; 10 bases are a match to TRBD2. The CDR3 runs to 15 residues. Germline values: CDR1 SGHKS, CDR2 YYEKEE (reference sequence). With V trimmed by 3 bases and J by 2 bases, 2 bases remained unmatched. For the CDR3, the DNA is TGTGCCAGCAGCTCAAGCGGGAGGGCCTACAATGAGCAGTTCTTC. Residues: CASSSSGRAYNEQFF.

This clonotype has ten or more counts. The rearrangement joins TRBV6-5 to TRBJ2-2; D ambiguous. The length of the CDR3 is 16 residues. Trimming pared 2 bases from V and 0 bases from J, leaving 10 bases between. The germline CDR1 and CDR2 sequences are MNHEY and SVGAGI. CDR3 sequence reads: CASSYLPRTNTGELFF. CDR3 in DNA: TGTGCCAGCAGTTACCTTCCACGGACGAACACCGGGGAGCTGTTTTTT.

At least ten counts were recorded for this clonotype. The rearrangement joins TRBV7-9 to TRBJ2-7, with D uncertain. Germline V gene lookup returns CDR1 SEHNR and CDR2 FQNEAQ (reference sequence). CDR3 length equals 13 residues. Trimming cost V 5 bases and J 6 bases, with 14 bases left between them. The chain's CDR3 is CASSPLTNSEQYF. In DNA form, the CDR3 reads TGTGCCAGCAGCCCCTTGACGAATTCCGAGCAGTACTTC. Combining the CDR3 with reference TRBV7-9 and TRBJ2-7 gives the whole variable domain DTGVSQNPRHKITKRGQNVTFRCDPISEHNRLYWYRQTLGQGPEFLTYFQNEAQLEKSRLLSDRFSAERPKGSFSTLEIQRTEQGDSAMYLCASSPLTNSEQYFGPGTRLTVT.

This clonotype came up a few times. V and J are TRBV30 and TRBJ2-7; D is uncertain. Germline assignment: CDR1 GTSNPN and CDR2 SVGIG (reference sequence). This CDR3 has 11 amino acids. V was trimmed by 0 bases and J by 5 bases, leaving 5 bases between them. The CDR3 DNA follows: TGTGCCTGGAGTGTAAAGAACGAGCAGTACTTC. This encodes CAWSVKNEQYF.

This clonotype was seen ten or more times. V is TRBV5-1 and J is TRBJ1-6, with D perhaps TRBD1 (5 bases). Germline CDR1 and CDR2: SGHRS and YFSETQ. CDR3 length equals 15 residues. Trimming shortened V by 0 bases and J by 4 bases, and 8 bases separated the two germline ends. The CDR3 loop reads CASSLEGHYNSPLHF. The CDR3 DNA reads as TGCGCCAGCAGCTTGGAAGGACATTATAATTCACCCCTCCACTTT.

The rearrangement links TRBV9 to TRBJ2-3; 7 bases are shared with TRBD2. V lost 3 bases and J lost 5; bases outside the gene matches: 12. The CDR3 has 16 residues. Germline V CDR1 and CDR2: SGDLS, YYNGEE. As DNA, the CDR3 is TGTGCCAGCAGCGCCTTCGGGCGGGAGATTGAAGATACGCAGTATTTT. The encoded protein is CASSAFGREIEDTQYF.

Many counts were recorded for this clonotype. The CDR3, as DNA: TGCGCCAGCAGCTGGGGACTAGCGGGATACAATGAGCAGTTCTTC. It codes for CASSWGLAGYNEQFF. The V and J genes are TRBV5-1 and TRBJ2-1, with 13 positions matching TRBD2. The CDR3 is made up of 15 amino acids. Germline-derived CDR1 and CDR2 are SGHRS and YFSETQ. Unmatched junction bases numbered 1, after V lost 3 bases and J lost 4 bases.

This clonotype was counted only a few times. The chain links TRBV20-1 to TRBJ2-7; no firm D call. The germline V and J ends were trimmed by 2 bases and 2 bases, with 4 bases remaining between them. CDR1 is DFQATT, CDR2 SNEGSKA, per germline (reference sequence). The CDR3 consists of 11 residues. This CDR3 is CSARWTYEQYF. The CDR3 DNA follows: TGCAGTGCTAGATGGACCTACGAGCAGTACTTC.

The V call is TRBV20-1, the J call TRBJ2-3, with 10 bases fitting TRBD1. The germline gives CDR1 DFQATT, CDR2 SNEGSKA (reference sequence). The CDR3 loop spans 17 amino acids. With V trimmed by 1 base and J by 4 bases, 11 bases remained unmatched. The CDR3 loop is CSARGRQGAISADTQYF. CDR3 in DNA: TGCAGTGCTAGAGGACGACAGGGGGCGATATCAGCAGATACGCAGTATTTT.

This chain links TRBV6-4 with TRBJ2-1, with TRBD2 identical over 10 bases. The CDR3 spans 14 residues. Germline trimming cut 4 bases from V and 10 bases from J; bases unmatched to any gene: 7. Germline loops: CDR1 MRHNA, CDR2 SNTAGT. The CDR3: CASSGLAGVGEQFF. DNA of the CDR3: TGTGCCAGCAGTGGCCTAGCGGGAGTTGGGGAGCAGTTCTTC.

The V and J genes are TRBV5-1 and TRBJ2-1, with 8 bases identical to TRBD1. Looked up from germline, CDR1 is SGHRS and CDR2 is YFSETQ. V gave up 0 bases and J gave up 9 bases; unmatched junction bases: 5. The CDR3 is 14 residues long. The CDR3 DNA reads TGCGCCAGCAGCTTGGGGACAGGGTCTTTTGAGCAGTTCTTC. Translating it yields CASSLGTGSFEQFF. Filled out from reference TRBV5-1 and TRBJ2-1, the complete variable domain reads KAGVTQTPRYLIKTRGQQVTLSCSPISGHRSVSWYQQTPGQGLQFLFEYFSETQRNKGNFPGRFSGRQFSNSRSEMNVSTLELGDSALYLCASSLGTGSFEQFFGPGTRLTVL.

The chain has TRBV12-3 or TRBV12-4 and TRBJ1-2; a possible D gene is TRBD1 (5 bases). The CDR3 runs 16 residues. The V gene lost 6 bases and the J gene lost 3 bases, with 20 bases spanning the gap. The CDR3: CASSYRSSGADYGYTF. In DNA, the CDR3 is TGTGCCAGCAGCTACCGGTCATCCGGGGCGGACTATGGCTACACCTTC.

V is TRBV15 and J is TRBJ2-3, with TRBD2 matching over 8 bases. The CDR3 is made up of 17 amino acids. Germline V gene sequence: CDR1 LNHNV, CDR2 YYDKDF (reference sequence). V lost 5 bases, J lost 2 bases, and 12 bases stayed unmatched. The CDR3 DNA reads TGTGCCACCAGCCTGGGGCGGGGGGAAATCCCCACAGATACGCAGTATTTT. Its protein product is CATSLGRGEIPTDTQYF.

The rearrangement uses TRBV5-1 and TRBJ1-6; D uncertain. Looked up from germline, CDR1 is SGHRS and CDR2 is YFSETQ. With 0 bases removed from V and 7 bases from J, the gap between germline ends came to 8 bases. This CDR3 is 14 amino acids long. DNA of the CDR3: TGCGCCAGCAGCTTGGTAGACCTCAATTCACCCCTCCACTTT. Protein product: CASSLVDLNSPLHF.

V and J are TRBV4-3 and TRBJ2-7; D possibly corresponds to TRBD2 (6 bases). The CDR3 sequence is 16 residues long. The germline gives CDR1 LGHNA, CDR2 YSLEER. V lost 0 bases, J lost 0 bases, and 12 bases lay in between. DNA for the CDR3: TGCGCCAGCAGCCAAGAAACGCTCGGGAGCTCCTACGAGCAGTACTTC. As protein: CASSQETLGSSYEQYF.